This TCR beta chain was identified in a study of shared clonotypes between healthy human individuals. At the deep level, the assay was run. Assay: immunoSEQ multiplex PCR; the TCRdb copy retains only in-frame clones and omits some. The data contain about 1.5 million clones, 95% to 99% of them singletons. This CDR3 is built from 14 residues. The germline V gene has CDR1 LNHDA and CDR2 SQIVND (reference sequence). Trimming took off 5 bases at V and 3 bases at J, with 13 bases between the two ends. Researchers partitioned CD4+ cells into CD45RA+ naive and CD45RA-negative memory subsets. General study results and limits: Depth was large, yet rarefaction showed that sorted-subset sequencing was incomplete. A reduction in generation probabilities was seen for non-shared clonotypes relative to those shared by all four donors.

On this clone: What it recognizes is unknown.

The sequenced sample was naive CD4+ T cells sorted from blood. Subset meaning: CD45RA+ positively selected. The chain couples TRBV19 to TRBJ1-2; D gene unclear. This clonotype was obtained from a man aged 30 to 45 in good health. For the CDR3, the DNA is TGTGCCAGTAGTGCTACAACGATCCACTATGGCTACACCTTC. Translating gives CASSATTIHYGYTF.